The 15 T cell receptor beta chains reported below all come from one sample, sequenced in a study of glioma-infiltrating T cells. TCR alpha and beta CDR3 regions were amplified from RNA using iRepertoire nested multiplex PCR. TCRdb ran MiXCR on the multiplex PCR reads and lists one entry per CDR3 protein. Of under 200,000 distinct CDR3 sequences listed, about 40% are singletons. The sequencing input was glioma tissue, nonneoplastic brain tissue, or PBMCs (not recorded which). These receptors were obtained from a human donor with low-grade glioma or glioblastoma, undergoing nonglioma brain surgery, or in good health (not recorded which).

This clonotype was counted ten times or more. The V call is TRBV7-9, the J call TRBJ2-7, with D unclear. In germline, CDR1 is SEHNR, CDR2 FQNEAQ (reference sequence). The CDR3 spans 13 residues. Trimming took off 2 bases at V and 4 bases at J, with 9 bases between the two ends. CDR3 loop: CASSLLIPYEQYF. DNA of the CDR3: TGTGCCAGCAGCTTACTGATCCCGTACGAGCAGTACTTC.

About this clonotype itself: Given a much more abundant clone one base away, this may be a read error. The chain carries TRBV27 and TRBJ1-1, with D unclear. With 9 bases removed from V and 4 bases from J, the gap between germline ends came to 15 bases. CDR1 and CDR2 (germline): MNHEY, SMNVEV (reference sequence). This CDR3 region has 13 residues. The CDR3 coding sequence is TGTGCCAGTAGTAGCCGGTCTAGCACTGAAGCTTTCTTT. It encodes CASSSRSSTEAFF.

This clonotype appeared a few times. The chain links TRBV4-1 to TRBJ2-7, with 8 nucleotides matching TRBD1. There are 16 residues in the CDR3. J lost 4 bases, V lost 0 bases, and 8 bases had no gene match. Germline loops: CDR1 MGHRA, CDR2 YSYEKL. The DNA of the CDR3 is TGCGCCAGCAGCCAAGATCACTCAGGGGGCAATTACGAGCAGTACTTC. This gives the protein CASSQDHSGGNYEQYF.

This clonotype occurred many times. V gene TRBV28 combines with J gene TRBJ1-4; no firm D call. V lost 5 bases to trimming and J lost 5 bases, with 12 bases between them. Germline CDR1 MDHEN, CDR2 SYDVKM. The CDR3 consists of 14 residues. The CDR3 coding sequence is TGTGCCAGCAGTCCGGGGAGTCGAAATGAAAAACTGTTTTTT. Protein sequence: CASSPGSRNEKLFF.

As for this clonotype: A junction end diverges from the germline sequence, so it may reflect a read error. The gene calls are TRBV29-1 and TRBJ1-2; possible D gene TRBD1, 6 bases. This CDR3 is built from 10 residues. Germline V lookup: CDR1 SQVTM, CDR2 ANQGSEA. The DNA for the CDR3 is TGCAGCGTTCCAGGGGTAGGCTCCACCTTC. Translation: CSVPGVGSTF.

A note on this clonotype: The junction does not match germline at one end; this may be a read error. This sequence joins TRBV10-2 and TRBJ1-5; 7 nucleotides match TRBD1. CDR1 is WSHSY and CDR2 is SAAADI in the germline V gene. There are 14 residues in the CDR3. CDR3 in amino acids: CASSLQGSSQPQNF. The CDR3 region has the DNA TGTGCCAGCAGCCTACAGGGGAGTAGTCAGCCCCAGAATTTT.

This clonotype was found many times. This chain uses TRBV20-1 with TRBJ2-7, with 12 bases identical to TRBD2. V dropped 3 bases and J dropped 4; count of bases not matched to a gene: 1. Germline-derived CDR1 and CDR2 are DFQATT and SNEGSKA (reference sequence). The CDR3 is 13 residues long. DNA for the CDR3: TGCAGTGCTAGGACTAGCGGGAGTTACGAGCAGTACTTC. It codes for CSARTSGSYEQYF.

Of note for this clonotype: A much bigger clone sits one base away, suggesting this may be a read error. This sequence joins TRBV28 and TRBJ2-1, with D perhaps given as TRBD1 or TRBD2 (5 bases each). This CDR3 spans 14 amino acids. The germline gives CDR1 MDHEN, CDR2 SYDVKM. Trimming removed 10 bases from V and 6 bases from J, with 19 bases in between. The CDR3 protein is CATLGELCRNEQFF. Here the CDR3 DNA reads TGTGCCACCCTGGGGGAGCTCTGTCGCAATGAGCAGTTCTTC.

For this clonotype: A much larger clone is a single base away; this may be a read error. V and J are TRBV28 and TRBJ2-1; a weak D match, TRBD1 (6 bases). The CDR3 is made up of 15 amino acids. Germline CDR1 reads MDHEN; CDR2 reads SYDVKM. The ends were cut back, 5 bases at V and 3 bases at J, with 14 bases in the middle. The CDR3 protein is CASSTPKGGYNEQFF. The CDR3 nucleotides read TGTGCCAGCAGTACCCCCAAAGGGGGCTACAATGAGCAGTTCTTC.

Concerning this clonotype itself: A much bigger clone sits one base away, suggesting this may be a read error. The V gene is TRBV6-2 or TRBV6-3, the J gene TRBJ1-2; no firm D call. The CDR3 has 17 amino acids. Germline V gene lookup returns CDR1 MNHEY and CDR2 SVGEGT. This CDR3 is CASSYSNGGDANYDYTF. CDR3 nucleotide sequence: TGTGCCAGCAGTTACTCGAATGGAGGAGACGCAAACTATGACTACACCTTC.

This CDR3 is CASSLDHANYGYTF. The CDR3 DNA sequence: TGTGCCAGCAGCTTAGATCATGCTAACTATGGCTACACCTTC. This rearrangement joins TRBV11-2 to TRBJ1-2; D uncertain. The V and J ends lost 0 bases and 0 bases respectively, with 5 bases between them. Germline values: CDR1 SGHAT, CDR2 FQNNGV. This CDR3 has 14 residues.

This clonotype was picked up many times. The chain employs TRBV6-6 and TRBJ2-7; D gene uncertain. In germline, CDR1 is MNHNY, CDR2 SVGAGI (reference sequence). V lost 2 bases to trimming and J lost 5 bases, with 10 bases between them. The CDR3 extends over 13 amino acids. The CDR3 is CASSYLPRDEQYF. DNA of the CDR3: TGTGCCAGCAGTTACCTCCCTAGGGACGAGCAGTACTTC.

In DNA, the CDR3 is TGTGCCAGCAGCCCTATGACAGGTGGCTACTATGGCTACACCTTC. Its translation: CASSPMTGGYYGYTF. V usage is TRBV3-1 and J usage is TRBJ1-2; the D gene is possibly TRBD1 (6 bases). CDR3 length: 15 amino acids. V lost 4 bases, J lost 3 bases, and 15 bases lay in between. CDR1 is LGHDT and CDR2 is YNNKEL in the germline V gene (reference sequence).

This clonotype was counted ten times or more. This rearrangement joins TRBV20-1 to TRBJ2-7, with a possible D match to TRBD1 (6 bases). This CDR3 has 12 residues. CDR1 and CDR2 (germline): DFQATT, SNEGSKA (reference sequence). Trimming took off 6 bases at V and 2 bases at J, with 11 bases between the two ends. CDR3 coding DNA: TGCAGTGCGAGCAGGGGCACCTACGAGCAGTACTTC. Translating it yields CSASRGTYEQYF.

As regards this clonotype: A clone one base away is much larger, so this may be a read error. The V and J genes are TRBV6-6 and TRBJ1-1; TRBD1 aligns across 7 bases. The CDR3 runs to 13 residues. The germline gives CDR1 MNHNY, CDR2 SVGAGI (reference sequence). DNA for the CDR3: TGTGCCAGAAGTTCAGTGGGACAGTCTGAAGCTTTCTTT. Its translation is CARSSVGQSEAFF.